The 32 T cell receptor beta chains below were found in one sample sequenced in a study of shared clonotypes between healthy human individuals. Only in-frame clones appear in the TCRdb table, and some are missing; sequencing was by immunoSEQ multiplex PCR. The profile shows about 700,000 clones, just over 90% of them singletons. Naive CD8 cells were CD45RO-negative, positively selected for CCR7, excluding terminally differentiated effector memory CD45RA+ cells. Sequenced input: naive CD8+ T cells sorted from blood. These receptors all stem from a man aged 25 to 45 in good health.

This clone was counted a few times. This chain connects TRBV20-1 to TRBJ2-1; no firm D call. In germline, CDR1 is DFQATT, CDR2 SNEGSKA (reference sequence). Trimming removed 2 bases from V and 9 bases from J, with 5 bases in between. The CDR3 loop spans 10 amino acids. The CDR3 here is CSARSPEQFF. The CDR3 DNA follows: TGCAGTGCTAGAAGTCCTGAGCAGTTCTTC.

Worth noting for this clone: Other DNA sequences within the sample encode an identical CDR3. The rearrangement uses TRBV27 and TRBJ2-6; the D is unclear. This CDR3 comprises 16 residues. Germline V gives CDR1 MNHEY, CDR2 SMNVEV (reference sequence). The ends were cut back, 2 bases at V and 0 bases at J, with 8 bases in the middle. The chain's CDR3 is CASSLLGTSGANVLTF. In DNA form, the CDR3 reads TGTGCCAGCAGTTTACTGGGTACCTCTGGGGCCAACGTCCTGACTTTC.

The V gene is TRBV13, the J gene TRBJ2-1, with 7 bases fitting TRBD2. V gave up 1 base and J gave up 3 bases; unmatched junction bases: 9. The V gene's germline CDR1 is PRHDT and CDR2 FYEKMQ (reference sequence). The CDR3 extends over 17 amino acids. The CDR3: CASSLAQLAPYYNEQFF. The CDR3 nucleotides are TGTGCCAGCAGCTTAGCCCAACTAGCGCCATACTACAATGAGCAGTTCTTC.

The chain couples TRBV2 to TRBJ2-5; TRBD1 aligns across 10 bases. V gave up 10 bases and J gave up 3 bases; unmatched junction bases: 8. In germline, CDR1 is SNHLY, CDR2 FYNNEI. The CDR3 length is 14 residues. CDR3 in DNA: TGTGCCACCCGGACAGGGGGGTTTAAAGAGACCCAGTACTTC. It translates to CATRTGGFKETQYF.

The rearrangement links TRBV7-9 to TRBJ2-1; 8 nucleotides align to TRBD2. Germline values: CDR1 SEHNR, CDR2 FQNEAQ (reference sequence). The CDR3 runs to 16 residues. The V and J ends lost 5 bases and 5 bases, in that order; junction bases with no gene match: 11. The CDR3 bases are TGTGCCAGCAGCCCATCGCCACTAGCGGCGAACAATGAGCAGTTCTTC. Its protein is CASSPSPLAANNEQFF.

This clone came up a few times. Other nucleotide sequences from this sample produce the same CDR3. V usage is TRBV9 and J usage is TRBJ2-7; TRBD1 aligns across 9 bases. CDR3 length: 14 residues. CDR1 and CDR2 from the germline V gene are SGDLS and YYNGEE. Trimming removed 0 bases from V and 3 bases from J; junction bases left unmatched: 1. CDR3 nucleotide sequence: TGTGCCAGCAGCGTAGAGGACAGGGGCTACGAGCAGTACTTC. It specifies CASSVEDRGYEQYF.

This rearrangement joins TRBV7-6 to TRBJ1-1, with D perhaps TRBD1 (6 bases). Germline CDR1 and CDR2: SGHVS and FNYEAQ. V was clipped by 5 bases and J by 1 base, with 14 bases between them. This CDR3 has 15 amino acids. CDR3 region: CASSPGGAGNTEAFF. The DNA of the CDR3 is TGTGCCAGCAGCCCTGGGGGCGCGGGGAACACTGAAGCTTTCTTT.

The rearrangement joins TRBV28 to TRBJ2-7; 9 bases match TRBD1. Losses at the gene ends were 1 base for V and 6 bases for J; bases not matched to a gene: 7. This CDR3 is built from 15 residues. Looked up from germline, CDR1 is MDHEN and CDR2 is SYDVKM. CDR3 coding DNA: TGTGCCAGCAGTTTATTCCGGGACAGGGAGGGCGAGCAGTACTTC. It encodes CASSLFRDREGEQYF.

The chain employs TRBV11-2 and TRBJ2-7; D might be TRBD2 (5 bases). This CDR3 has 15 residues. Germline CDR1 and CDR2: SGHAT and FQNNGV. Trimming took 4 bases from V and 1 from J, leaving 14 bases between them. The CDR3 coding sequence is TGTGCCAGCAGCTCCTCGGGGTGGGGTTCCTACGAGCAGTACTTC. Translation gives CASSSSGWGSYEQYF.

This clone is a singleton in its sample. The chain combines TRBV28 with TRBJ1-5, with a weak D call TRBD1 (5 bases). The germline V and J ends were trimmed by 7 bases and 0 bases, with 13 bases remaining between them. CDR3 size: 15 residues. Germline V gene data show CDR1 as MDHEN and CDR2 as SYDVKM. The CDR3 here is CASKLMTDSNQPQHF. DNA for the CDR3: TGTGCCAGCAAACTCATGACAGATAGCAATCAGCCCCAGCATTTT.

CDR3 nucleotide sequence: TGCGCCAGCAGCCAAGTTCGGGACAACGGCTACACCTTC. This translates into CASSQVRDNGYTF. This chain joins TRBV4-1 and TRBJ1-2; a weak D match, TRBD1 (6 bases). V gave up 1 base and J gave up 8 bases, with 11 bases separating them. In germline, CDR1 is MGHRA, CDR2 YSYEKL. The CDR3 covers 13 residues.

The J gene is TRBJ2-7, the V gene TRBV27, with 11 bases that match TRBD2. The ends lost 6 bases at V and 2 bases at J; junction bases unmatched: 9. Germline CDR1 and CDR2: MNHEY and SMNVEV (reference sequence). This CDR3 comprises 16 residues. The CDR3 region is CASRAGTSGLTYEQYF. The CDR3 nucleotides read TGTGCCAGCAGGGCCGGGACTAGCGGACTTACCTACGAGCAGTACTTC.

V usage is TRBV29-1 and J usage is TRBJ1-1; D is unclear. Germline V lookup: CDR1 SQVTM, CDR2 ANQGSEA. The ends were cut back, 7 bases at V and 0 bases at J, with 9 bases in the middle. CDR3 size: 12 residues. The CDR3 DNA reads TGCAGCGCCACTCTATTGAACACTGAAGCTTTCTTT. Translated: CSATLLNTEAFF. Looking up the rest from reference TRBV29-1 and TRBJ1-1 gives the full variable domain: SAVISQKPSRDICQRGTSLTIQCQVDSQVTMMFWYRQQPGQSLTLIATANQGSEATYESGFVIDKFPISRPNLTFSTLTVSNMSPEDSSIYLCSATLLNTEAFFGQGTRLTVV.

In this sample, this clone turned up a few times. The chain has TRBV27 and TRBJ2-7, with 10 bases aligning to TRBD2. CDR3 length equals 14 residues. The V gene's germline CDR1 is MNHEY and CDR2 SMNVEV (reference sequence). V dropped 5 bases and J dropped 3; count of bases not matched to a gene: 4. The CDR3 spells CASSLRLAGYEQYF. CDR3 DNA: TGTGCCAGCAGTCTACGACTAGCGGGCTACGAGCAGTACTTC.

This chain joins TRBV30 and TRBJ2-2; D uncertain. This CDR3 is 15 amino acids long. Per germline, CDR1 GTSNPN and CDR2 SVGIG (reference sequence). V was shortened by 2 bases and J by 7 bases, with 17 bases between the two germline ends. The CDR3 sequence is CAWSLGWALNGELFF. The CDR3 DNA reads TGTGCCTGGAGTTTAGGATGGGCGTTAAACGGGGAGCTGTTTTTT.

The table lists this clone with a count of one. The chain is built from TRBV27 and TRBJ2-1, with D tentatively TRBD1 or TRBD2 (6 bases each). Germline CDR1 reads MNHEY; CDR2 reads SMNVEV (reference sequence). Trimming took off 6 bases at V and 2 bases at J, with 14 bases between the two ends. The CDR3 has 15 residues. The DNA of the CDR3 is TGTGCCAGCAGGGGTTTAGGGGGGCCCTACAATGAGCAGTTCTTC. Protein sequence: CASRGLGGPYNEQFF.

The chain recombines TRBV9 with TRBJ1-1; D not resolved. V was cut by 0 bases and J by 9 bases, with 12 bases left in between. This CDR3 has 13 residues. From germline, CDR1 is SGDLS and CDR2 YYNGEE. The CDR3 nucleotides read TGTGCCAGCAGCGTAGCTACGGGAGCTCAAGCTTTCTTT. Protein: CASSVATGAQAFF.

The V gene is TRBV28, the J gene TRBJ2-3; possibly TRBD1 or TRBD2 for D (5 bases each). The V end was cut by 5 bases, the J end by 3 bases, with 24 bases between. The CDR3 covers 18 residues. In germline, CDR1 is MDHEN, CDR2 SYDVKM. The CDR3 DNA sequence: TGTGCCAGCAGTCCAATTAGCCCAGTGGGACGAGGTACAGATACGCAGTATTTT. Translation: CASSPISPVGRGTDTQYF.

The gene calls are TRBV11-2 and TRBJ2-3; D call uncertain. V was clipped by 1 base and J by 2 bases, with 10 bases between them. This CDR3 has 15 residues. Per germline, CDR1 SGHAT and CDR2 FQNNGV. CDR3 loop: CASSLGRISTDTQYF. The CDR3 DNA is TGTGCCAGCAGCTTAGGGCGGATCTCCACAGATACGCAGTATTTT.

The chain combines TRBV5-5 with TRBJ2-7; the match to TRBD1 covers 9 bases. The CDR3 consists of 15 residues. V was clipped by 3 bases and J by 3 bases; unmatched bases: 7. The germline CDR1 and CDR2 sequences are SGHKS and YYEKEE (reference sequence). The CDR3 sequence: CASSSPGQGDYEQYF. For the CDR3, the DNA is TGTGCCAGCAGCTCGCCGGGACAGGGCGACTACGAGCAGTACTTC.

This chain uses TRBV7-9 with TRBJ2-7; TRBD2 agrees at 10 bases. This CDR3 has 17 residues. V was clipped by 2 bases and J by 4 bases; unmatched bases: 11. The germline V gene encodes CDR1 SEHNR and CDR2 FQNEAQ (reference sequence). The CDR3 sequence is CASSLTSGTPGGYEQYF. The CDR3 nucleotides read TGTGCCAGCAGCTTAACTAGCGGGACCCCGGGTGGGTACGAGCAGTACTTC.

The chain couples TRBV27 to TRBJ2-3; perhaps D is TRBD1 or TRBD2 (5 bases each). The germline V gene has CDR1 MNHEY and CDR2 SMNVEV (reference sequence). The V end lost 8 bases, the J end lost 3 bases, and 18 bases lay between the germline ends. This CDR3 comprises 15 residues. CDR3 in DNA: TGTGCCAGCCGGACCGGGGCCTACCTAACAGATACGCAGTATTTT. This sequence encodes CASRTGAYLTDTQYF.

The chain has TRBV7-9 and TRBJ1-2, with unresolved D. The germline CDR1 and CDR2 sequences are SEHNR and FQNEAQ (reference sequence). V lost 5 bases, J lost 2 bases, and 18 bases lay in between. The CDR3 totals 16 residues. This CDR3 is CASSRGYGGENYGYTF. In nucleotides, the CDR3 is TGTGCCAGCAGCCGTGGCTATGGTGGGGAAAACTATGGCTACACCTTC.

The V and J genes are TRBV11-2 and TRBJ2-7; 16 positions agree with TRBD2. J lost 7 bases, V lost 4 bases, and 7 bases had no gene match. This CDR3 comprises 16 residues. Germline-derived CDR1 and CDR2 are SGHAT and FQNNGV. The CDR3 DNA reads TGTGCCAGCAGCTGGGGACTAGCGGGAGGGCCTCAGGAGCAGTACTTC. This sequence encodes CASSWGLAGGPQEQYF.

The chain recombines TRBV11-3 with TRBJ2-3; possible D gene TRBD1, 5 bases. Germline V gene data show CDR1 as SGHNT and CDR2 as YENEEA. The length of the CDR3 is 16 residues. V was cut by 2 bases and J by 5 bases, with 17 bases left in between. The chain's CDR3 is CASSLYETPDKDTQYF. The CDR3 region has the DNA TGTGCCAGCAGCTTATACGAGACCCCGGACAAAGATACGCAGTATTTT.

The chain links TRBV11-1 to TRBJ2-1; TRBD2 is a possible D gene (6 bases). Germline V gene lookup returns CDR1 SGHAT and CDR2 FQDESV (reference sequence). CDR3 length: 16 residues. The germline V and J ends were trimmed by 1 base and 7 bases, with 17 bases remaining between them. CDR3 coding DNA: TGTGCCAGCAGCTTAGTGTCACTAGCTCCTTTGAATGAGCAGTTCTTC. Protein product: CASSLVSLAPLNEQFF.

The chain links TRBV27 to TRBJ2-3; 7 bases agree with TRBD1. Germline V CDR1 and CDR2: MNHEY, SMNVEV (reference sequence). Trimming cost V 5 bases and J 5 bases; bases outside gene matches: 4. CDR3 length: 13 amino acids. CDR3 sequence reads: CASSQDREDTQYF. The CDR3 region has the DNA TGTGCCAGCAGTCAAGACAGGGAAGATACGCAGTATTTT.

The chain carries TRBV13 and TRBJ2-2; 15 bases align to TRBD2. V lost 5 bases and J lost 3; bases outside the gene matches: 10. The CDR3 contains 19 residues. CDR1 and CDR2 from the germline V gene are PRHDT and FYEKMQ (reference sequence). The CDR3 bases are TGTGCCAGCAGCCCTCGGACTAGCGGGAGGGTTCAGGACACCGGGGAGCTGTTTTTT. Translation: CASSPRTSGRVQDTGELFF.

The chain is built from TRBV2 and TRBJ2-1, with 9 bases fitting TRBD1. The CDR3 sequence is 14 residues long. The V and J ends lost 8 bases and 5 bases, in that order; junction bases with no gene match: 7. The germline V gene has CDR1 SNHLY and CDR2 FYNNEI. As DNA, the CDR3 is TGTGCCAGCTGTTCTGGACAGGGGAACAATGAGCAGTTCTTC. It codes for CASCSGQGNNEQFF. The whole variable domain, filled in from reference TRBV2 and TRBJ2-1, reads EPEVTQTPSHQVTQMGQEVILRCVPISNHLYFYWYRQILGQKVEFLVSFYNNEISEKSEIFDDQFSVERPDGSNFTLKIRSTKLEDSAMYFCASCSGQGNNEQFFGPGTRLTVL.

V and J are TRBV10-2 and TRBJ2-5; 9 nucleotides line up with TRBD1. This CDR3 contains 17 residues. Germline CDR1 reads WSHSY; CDR2 reads SAAADI. Germline trimming cut 0 bases from V and 5 bases from J; bases unmatched to any gene: 10. This chain's CDR3 is CASSESHGQGLGETQYF. CDR3 in DNA: TGCGCCAGCAGTGAGTCCCATGGACAGGGGTTGGGGGAGACCCAGTACTTC.

The rearrangement joins TRBV4-2 to TRBJ2-3; D is uncertain. Germline-derived CDR1 and CDR2 are LGHNA and YNFKEQ. The V gene lost 6 bases and the J gene lost 2 bases, with 15 bases spanning the gap. The CDR3 sequence is 15 residues long. The CDR3 here is CASRAISESTDTQYF. CDR3 sequence (DNA): TGTGCCAGCAGGGCCATATCCGAATCCACAGATACGCAGTATTTT.

The rearrangement uses TRBV4-1 and TRBJ2-3; tentative D call: TRBD2 (7 bases). The CDR3 spans 13 residues. The V end was cut by 3 bases, the J end by 11 bases, with 15 bases between. Germline values: CDR1 MGHRA, CDR2 YSYEKL. CDR3 amino acids: CASSHPGGGEQYF. The CDR3 DNA follows: TGCGCCAGCAGCCACCCAGGCGGGGGCGAGCAGTATTTT.